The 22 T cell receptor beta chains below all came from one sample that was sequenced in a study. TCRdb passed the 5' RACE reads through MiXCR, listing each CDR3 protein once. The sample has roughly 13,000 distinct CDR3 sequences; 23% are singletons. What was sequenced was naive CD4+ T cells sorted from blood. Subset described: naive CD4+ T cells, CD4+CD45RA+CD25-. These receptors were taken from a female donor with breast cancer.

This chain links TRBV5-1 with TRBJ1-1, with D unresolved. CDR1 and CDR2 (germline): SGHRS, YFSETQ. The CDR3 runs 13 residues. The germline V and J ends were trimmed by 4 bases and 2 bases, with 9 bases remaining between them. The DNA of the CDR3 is TGCGCCAGCAGCGATACTGGAAACACTGAAGCTTTCTTT. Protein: CASSDTGNTEAFF.

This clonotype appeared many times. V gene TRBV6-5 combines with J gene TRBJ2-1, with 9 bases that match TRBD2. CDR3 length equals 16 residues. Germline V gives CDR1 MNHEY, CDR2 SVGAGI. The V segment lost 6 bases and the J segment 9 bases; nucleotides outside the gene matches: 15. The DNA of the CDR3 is TGTGCCAGCAGCAGGGGTGACGCGGGGGGGTTAGGTGAGCAGTTCTTC. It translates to CASSRGDAGGLGEQFF.

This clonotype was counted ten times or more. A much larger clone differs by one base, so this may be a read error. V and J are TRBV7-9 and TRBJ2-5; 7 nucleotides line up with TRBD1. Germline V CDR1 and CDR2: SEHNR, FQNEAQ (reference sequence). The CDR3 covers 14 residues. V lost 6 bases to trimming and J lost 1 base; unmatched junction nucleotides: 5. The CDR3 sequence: CASRLDRLQETQYF. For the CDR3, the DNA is TGTGCCAGCAGGCTGGACAGGCTCCAAGAGACCCAGTACTTC.

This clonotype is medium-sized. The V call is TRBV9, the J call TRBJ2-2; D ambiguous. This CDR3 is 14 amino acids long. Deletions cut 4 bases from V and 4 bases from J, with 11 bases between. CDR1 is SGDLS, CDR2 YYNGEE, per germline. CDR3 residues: CASSQAGATGELFF. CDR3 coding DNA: TGTGCCAGCAGCCAAGCAGGCGCCACCGGGGAGCTGTTTTTT.

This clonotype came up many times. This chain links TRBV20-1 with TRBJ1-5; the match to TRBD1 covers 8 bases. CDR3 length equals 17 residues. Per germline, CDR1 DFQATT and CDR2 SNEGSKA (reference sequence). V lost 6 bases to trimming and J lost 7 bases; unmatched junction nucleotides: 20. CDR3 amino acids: CSAARTGKRSRGQPQHF. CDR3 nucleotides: TGCAGTGCAGCCCGGACAGGGAAGCGATCTCGGGGACAGCCCCAGCATTTT.

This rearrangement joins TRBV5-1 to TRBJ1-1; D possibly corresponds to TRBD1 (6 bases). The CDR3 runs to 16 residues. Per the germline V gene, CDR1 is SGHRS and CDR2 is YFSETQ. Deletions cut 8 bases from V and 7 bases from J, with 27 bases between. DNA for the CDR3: TGCGCCAGTACCCCCGGGAGCCCATTCAGGGACAATGAAGCTTTCTTT. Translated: CASTPGSPFRDNEAFF.

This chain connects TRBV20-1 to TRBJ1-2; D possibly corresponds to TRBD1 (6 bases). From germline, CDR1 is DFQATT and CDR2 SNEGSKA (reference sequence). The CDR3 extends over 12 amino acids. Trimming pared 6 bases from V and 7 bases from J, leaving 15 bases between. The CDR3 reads CSATYRVGGYTF. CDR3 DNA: TGCAGTGCCACCTACAGGGTCGGTGGCTACACCTTC.

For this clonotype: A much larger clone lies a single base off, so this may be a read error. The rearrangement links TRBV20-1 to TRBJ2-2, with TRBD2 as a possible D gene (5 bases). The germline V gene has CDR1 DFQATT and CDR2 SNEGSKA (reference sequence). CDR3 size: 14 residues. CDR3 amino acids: CSARDPSNTGELLF. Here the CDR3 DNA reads TGCAGTGCTAGGGACCCCTCGAACACCGGGGAGCTGCTTTTT.

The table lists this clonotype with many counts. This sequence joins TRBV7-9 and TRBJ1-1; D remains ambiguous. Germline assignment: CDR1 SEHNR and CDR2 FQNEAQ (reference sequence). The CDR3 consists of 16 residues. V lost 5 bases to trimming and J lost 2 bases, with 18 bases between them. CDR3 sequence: CASSTRGGNSNTEAFF. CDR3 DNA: TGTGCCAGCAGCACCAGAGGAGGAAACTCCAACACTGAAGCTTTCTTT.

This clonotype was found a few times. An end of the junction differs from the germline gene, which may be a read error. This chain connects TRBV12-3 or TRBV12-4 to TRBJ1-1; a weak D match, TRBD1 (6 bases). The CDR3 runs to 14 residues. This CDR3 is CASTLGTQNTEAFF. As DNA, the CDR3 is TGTGCCAGCACTTTAGGGACACAGAACACTGAAGCTTTCTTT.

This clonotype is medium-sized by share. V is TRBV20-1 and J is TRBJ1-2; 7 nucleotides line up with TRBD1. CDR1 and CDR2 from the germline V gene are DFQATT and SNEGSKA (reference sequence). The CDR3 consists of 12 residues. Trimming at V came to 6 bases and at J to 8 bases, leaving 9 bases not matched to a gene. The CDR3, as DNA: TGCAGTGCCTCAGCCCGAGGGGGCGGCTACACCTTC. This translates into CSASARGGGYTF.

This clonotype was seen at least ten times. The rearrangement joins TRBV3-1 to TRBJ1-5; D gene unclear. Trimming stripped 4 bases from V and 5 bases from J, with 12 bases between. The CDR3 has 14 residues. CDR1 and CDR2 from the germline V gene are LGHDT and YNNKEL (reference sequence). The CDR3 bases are TGTGCCAGCAGCCGTGAAATGGGATATCAGCCCCAGCATTTT. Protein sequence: CASSREMGYQPQHF.

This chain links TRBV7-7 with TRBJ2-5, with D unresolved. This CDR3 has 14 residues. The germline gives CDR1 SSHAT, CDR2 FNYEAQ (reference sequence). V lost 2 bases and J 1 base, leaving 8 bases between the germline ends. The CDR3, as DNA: TGTGCCAGCAGCTTATTGGGATTCCAAGAGACCCAGTACTTC. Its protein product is CASSLLGFQETQYF.

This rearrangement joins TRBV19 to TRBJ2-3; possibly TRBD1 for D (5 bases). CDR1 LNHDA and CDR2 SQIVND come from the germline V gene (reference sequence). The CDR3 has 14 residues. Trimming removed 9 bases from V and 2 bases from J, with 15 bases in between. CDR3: CARRAQGLTDTQYF. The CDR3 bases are TGTGCCAGACGAGCGCAGGGCCTCACAGATACGCAGTATTTT.

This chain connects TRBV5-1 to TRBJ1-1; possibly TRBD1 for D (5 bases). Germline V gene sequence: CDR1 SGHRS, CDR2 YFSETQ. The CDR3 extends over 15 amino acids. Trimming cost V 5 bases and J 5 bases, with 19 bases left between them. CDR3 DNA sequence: TGCGCCAGCAGGACCCCCGGGACGACGAAAACTGAAGCTTTCTTT. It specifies CASRTPGTTKTEAFF.

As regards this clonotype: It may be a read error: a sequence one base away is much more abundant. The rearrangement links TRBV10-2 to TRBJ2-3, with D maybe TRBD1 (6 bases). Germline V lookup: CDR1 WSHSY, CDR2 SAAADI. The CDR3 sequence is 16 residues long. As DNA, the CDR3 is TGCGCCAGCACCGCGGACAGCTACCCTTCTGGAGATACGCGGTATTTT. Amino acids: CASTADSYPSGDTRYF.

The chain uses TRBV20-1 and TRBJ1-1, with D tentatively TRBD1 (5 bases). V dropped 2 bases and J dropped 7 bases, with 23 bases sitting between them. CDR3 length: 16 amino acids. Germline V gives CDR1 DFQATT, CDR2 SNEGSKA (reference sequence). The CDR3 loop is CSARPSRARRTNEAFF. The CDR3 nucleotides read TGCAGTGCTAGACCGTCCAGGGCCCGAAGGACTAATGAAGCTTTCTTT.

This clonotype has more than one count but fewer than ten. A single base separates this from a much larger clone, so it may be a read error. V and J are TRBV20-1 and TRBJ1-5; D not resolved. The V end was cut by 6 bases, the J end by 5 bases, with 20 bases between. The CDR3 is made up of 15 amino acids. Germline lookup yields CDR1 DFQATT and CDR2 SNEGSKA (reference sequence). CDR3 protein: CSAEQGGHDDQPQHF. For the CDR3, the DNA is TGCAGTGCAGAACAAGGCGGGCACGATGATCAGCCCCAGCATTTT.

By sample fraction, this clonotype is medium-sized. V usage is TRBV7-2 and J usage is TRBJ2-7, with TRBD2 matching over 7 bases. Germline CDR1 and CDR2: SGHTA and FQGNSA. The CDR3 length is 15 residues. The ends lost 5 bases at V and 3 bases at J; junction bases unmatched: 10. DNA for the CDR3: TGTGCCAGCAGCGCGGGAAGGGACTACATCTACGAGCAGTACTTC. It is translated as CASSAGRDYIYEQYF.

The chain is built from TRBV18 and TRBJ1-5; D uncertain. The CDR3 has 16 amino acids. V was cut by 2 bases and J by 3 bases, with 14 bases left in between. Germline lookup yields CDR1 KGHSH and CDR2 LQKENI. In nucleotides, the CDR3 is TGTGCCAGCTCACCAAAAAGTGTGGGGAACAATCAGCCCCAGCATTTT. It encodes CASSPKSVGNNQPQHF. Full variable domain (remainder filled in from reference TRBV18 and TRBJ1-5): NAGVMQNPRHLVRRRGQEARLRCSPMKGHSHVYWYRQLPEEGLKFMVYLQKENIIDESGMPKERFSAEFPKEGPSILRIQQVVRGDSAAYFCASSPKSVGNNQPQHFGDGTRLSIL.

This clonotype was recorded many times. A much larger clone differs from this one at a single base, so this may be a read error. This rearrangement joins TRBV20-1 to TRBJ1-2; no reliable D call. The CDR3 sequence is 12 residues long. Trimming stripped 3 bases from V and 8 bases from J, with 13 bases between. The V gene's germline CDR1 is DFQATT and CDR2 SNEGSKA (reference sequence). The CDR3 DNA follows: TGCAGTGCTAGGCACGACAAGGAGGGCTACACCTTC. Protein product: CSARHDKEGYTF.

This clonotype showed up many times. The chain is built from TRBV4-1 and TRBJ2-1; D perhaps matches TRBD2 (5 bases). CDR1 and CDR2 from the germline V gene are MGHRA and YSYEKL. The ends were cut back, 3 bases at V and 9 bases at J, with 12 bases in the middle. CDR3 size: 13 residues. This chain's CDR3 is CASSQPLGSEQFF. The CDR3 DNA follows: TGCGCCAGCAGCCAGCCCTTGGGGAGTGAGCAGTTCTTC.